Within the sample, the clone carrying this T cell receptor beta chain is medium-sized. The CDR3 contains 14 residues. Trimming shortened V by 4 bases and J by 5 bases, and 13 bases separated the two germline ends. The germline CDR1 and CDR2 sequences are SGDLS and YYNGEE. Only in-frame clones appear in the TCRdb table, and some are missing; sequencing was by immunoSEQ multiplex PCR. The sample has about 140,000 clones, 90% to 95% seen once. The sample originates from a study of control samples from healthy donors and cancer patients. The sample comprised blood. The clonotype originates from a man aged 35-49 years in good health. The chain carries TRBV9 and TRBJ1-5; D is perhaps TRBD1 (6 bases). CDR3 loop: CASSKGTLDQPQHF. Here the CDR3 DNA reads TGTGCCAGCAGCAAAGGGACACTAGATCAGCCCCAGCATTTT.